What follows are 17 T cell receptor beta chains derived from one specimen sequenced in a study of vaccination and CD4 T cells after COVID-19. Their target antigens are unknown. Sequenced with the Oncomine TCR Beta short-read assay was DNA taken from cultured CD4+ T cells. Each CDR3 protein gets one entry after TCRdb re-called the PCR reads with MiXCR. In the table there are under 5,500 distinct CDR3 sequences, approximately 48% of which are singletons. Treatment meaning: approximately nine-day PBMC culture with coronavirus spike peptide pools or control peptides (ViraFEST assay). Sequencing input: CD4+ T cells from blood, cultured in vitro. These receptors were obtained from a human donor who had recovered from COVID-19.

This chain joins TRBV4-1 and TRBJ2-5; D is unclear. Germline CDR1 and CDR2: MGHRA and YSYEKL. The V end lost 1 base, the J end lost 12 bases, and 15 bases lay between the germline ends. The CDR3 extends over 13 amino acids. The CDR3 loop reads CASSQGSVGPKYF. The CDR3, as DNA: TGCGCCAGCAGCCAAGGGTCTGTTGGCCCCAAGTACTTC.

The chain has TRBV12-3 or TRBV12-4 and TRBJ1-6; tentatively, D is TRBD1 (5 bases). The CDR3 spans 14 residues. The ends were cut back, 6 bases at V and 7 bases at J, with 13 bases in the middle. The CDR3 spells CASRSGLGNSPLHF. The CDR3 bases are TGTGCCAGCAGGTCGGGACTGGGGAATTCACCCCTCCACTTT.

V and J are TRBV10-3 and TRBJ1-2; no clear D gene. Germline V lookup: CDR1 ENHRY, CDR2 SYGVKD. Trimming stripped 3 bases from V and 3 bases from J, with 14 bases between. The CDR3 has 15 residues. This CDR3 is CAISDTARRDYGYTF. For the CDR3, the DNA is TGTGCCATCAGTGACACAGCCAGACGAGACTATGGCTACACCTTC.

The chain employs TRBV7-8 and TRBJ2-3; 11 bases line up with TRBD2. Germline-derived CDR1 and CDR2 are SGHVS and FQNEAQ. Trimming took 2 bases from V and 0 from J; bases not matched to a gene: 19. This CDR3 is built from 22 residues. The DNA of the CDR3 is TGTGCCAGCAGCTTAAGGGTAGCGGGGGGGCGGTCTTCTCTCTCTAGCACAGATACGCAGTATTTT. This translates into CASSLRVAGGRSSLSSTDTQYF.

Only a few counts were recorded for this clonotype. The chain's CDR3 is CASSEGVSFNQPQHF. In DNA form, the CDR3 reads TGTGCCAGCAGTGAAGGGGTTAGCTTCAATCAGCCCCAGCATTTT. The rearrangement joins TRBV6-1 to TRBJ1-5; D not certain. The V gene's germline CDR1 is MNHNS and CDR2 SASEGT. There are 15 residues in the CDR3. Trimming cost V 1 base and J 3 bases, with 10 bases left between them.

Judged by abundance, this clonotype is large. The J gene is TRBJ1-3, the V gene TRBV2, with D perhaps matching TRBD1 (5 bases). CDR1 and CDR2 from the germline V gene are SNHLY and FYNNEI. The CDR3 runs 15 residues. The V and J ends lost 6 bases and 4 bases respectively, with 16 bases between them. The CDR3 nucleotides are TGTGCCAGCAGCCAGGGTTTAGAATCCGGAAACACCATATATTTT. This encodes CASSQGLESGNTIYF.

The rearrangement joins TRBV18 to TRBJ1-1; D is uncertain. V gave up 3 bases and J gave up 6 bases, with 11 bases separating them. The CDR3 is 13 amino acids. CDR1 and CDR2 from the germline V gene are KGHSH and LQKENI. For the CDR3, the DNA is TGTGCCAGCTCACCCGAAGCGGGCGCTGAAGCTTTCTTT. This translates into CASSPEAGAEAFF.

This chain connects TRBV24-1 to TRBJ1-4; D might be TRBD1 (5 bases). The germline gives CDR1 KGHDR, CDR2 SFDVKD. Trimming pared 4 bases from V and 5 bases from J, leaving 13 bases between. The CDR3 sequence is 15 residues long. The CDR3 here is CATSDNRDVNEKLFF. The CDR3 region has the DNA TGTGCCACCAGTGACAACCGGGACGTCAATGAAAAACTGTTTTTT.

The gene calls are TRBV15 and TRBJ1-4, with 11 bases lining up with TRBD1. This CDR3 has 15 amino acids. After removal of 1 base from V and 7 bases from J, the junction contained 2 bases not matched to a gene. The germline V gene has CDR1 LNHNV and CDR2 YYDKDF (reference sequence). The DNA of the CDR3 is TGTGCCACCAGCAGAGCCGGGACAGGGGGTGAAAAACTGTTTTTT. This codes for CATSRAGTGGEKLFF.

The chain joins TRBV4-3 to TRBJ1-6, with D perhaps matching TRBD1 (5 bases). V was clipped by 2 bases and J by 9 bases, with 20 bases between them. CDR1 is LGHNA, CDR2 YSLEER, per germline. The CDR3 has 17 residues. CDR3 residues: CASSQFRASLGSSPLHF. CDR3 DNA: TGCGCCAGCAGCCAATTCAGGGCCTCCTTGGGTAGTTCACCCCTCCACTTT.

Remarks on this clonotype: The junction and the germline gene differ at one end; a read error may be behind it. The chain couples TRBV7-7 to TRBJ2-2, with 10 bases fitting TRBD1. This CDR3 spans 15 amino acids. Germline loops: CDR1 SSHAT, CDR2 FNYEAQ (reference sequence). The DNA for the CDR3 is TGTGCTAGCAGCCCCAGGACAGGGGGAACCGGGGAGCTGTTTTTT. Amino acid sequence: CASSPRTGGTGELFF.

The V gene is TRBV11-2, the J gene TRBJ2-7; 8 bases match TRBD2. The germline gives CDR1 SGHAT, CDR2 FQNNGV. CDR3 size: 14 residues. Germline trimming cut 4 bases from V and 10 bases from J; bases unmatched to any gene: 12. This CDR3 is CASSSQTGGTDQYF. The CDR3 DNA is TGTGCCAGCAGCTCTCAGACGGGGGGGACCGATCAGTACTTC.

The chain combines TRBV6-1 with TRBJ2-1; 12 bases line up with TRBD1. The CDR3 consists of 15 residues. V lost 7 bases, J lost 9 bases, and 10 bases stayed unmatched. Germline V gene sequence: CDR1 MNHNS, CDR2 SASEGT. In nucleotides, the CDR3 is TGTGCCAGCAACGGGGACAGGGGGCGAATCAGTGAGCAGTTCTTC. Protein product: CASNGDRGRISEQFF.

V is TRBV7-9 and J is TRBJ2-5, with 8 bases aligning to TRBD2. The germline V gene encodes CDR1 SEHNR and CDR2 FQNEAQ (reference sequence). CDR3 length: 13 residues. V lost 6 bases, J lost 2 bases, and 2 bases stayed unmatched. The CDR3 nucleotides are TGTGCCAGCAGTATAGCGGGGCAAGAGACCCAGTACTTC. Protein: CASSIAGQETQYF.

This clonotype has more than one count but fewer than ten. V and J are TRBV27 and TRBJ1-1, with a possible D match to TRBD1 (5 bases). The CDR3 runs 14 residues. Trimming cost V 4 bases and J 4 bases, with 13 bases left between them. Germline V gene sequence: CDR1 MNHEY, CDR2 SMNVEV (reference sequence). CDR3 coding DNA: TGTGCCAGCAGTTCACTCTCTGGGGGCACTGAAGCTTTCTTT. Its protein is CASSSLSGGTEAFF.

This clonotype was counted a few times. V is TRBV10-3 and J is TRBJ2-5; 11 bases fit TRBD2. Germline CDR1 is ENHRY and CDR2 is SYGVKD. This CDR3 spans 15 amino acids. The junction had 5 bases not matched to a gene; V was cut back by 3 bases and J by 5 bases. The CDR3 bases are TGTGCCATCAGTGATGTGACTAGCGGGACTGAGACCCAGTACTTC. Encoded protein: CAISDVTSGTETQYF.

In its sample, this clonotype was seen a few times. V gene TRBV20-1 combines with J gene TRBJ2-3; 10 nucleotides line up with TRBD2. The germline V gene encodes CDR1 DFQATT and CDR2 SNEGSKA (reference sequence). Losses at the gene ends were 0 bases for V and 1 base for J; bases not matched to a gene: 1. The CDR3 contains 15 residues. CDR3 nucleotide sequence: TGCAGTGCTAGAGATGGGACTAGCGGCACAGATACGCAGTATTTT. Translating it yields CSARDGTSGTDTQYF.